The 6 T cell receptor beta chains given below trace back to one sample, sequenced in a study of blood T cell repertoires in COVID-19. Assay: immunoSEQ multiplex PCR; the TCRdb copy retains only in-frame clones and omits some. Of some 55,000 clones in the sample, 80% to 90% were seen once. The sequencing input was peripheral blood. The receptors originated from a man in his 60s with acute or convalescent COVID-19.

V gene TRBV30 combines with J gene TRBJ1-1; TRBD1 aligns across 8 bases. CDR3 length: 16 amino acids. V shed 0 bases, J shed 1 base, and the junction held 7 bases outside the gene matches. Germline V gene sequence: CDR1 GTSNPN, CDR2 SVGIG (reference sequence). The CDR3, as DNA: TGTGCCTGGAGTGTAGGACAGGGTCTTTGGAACACTGAAGCTTTCTTT. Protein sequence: CAWSVGQGLWNTEAFF.

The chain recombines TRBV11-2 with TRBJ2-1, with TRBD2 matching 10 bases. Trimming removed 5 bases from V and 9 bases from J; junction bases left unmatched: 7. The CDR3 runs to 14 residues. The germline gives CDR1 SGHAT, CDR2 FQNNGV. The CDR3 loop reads CASSPVVAGGEQFF. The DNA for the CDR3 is TGTGCCAGCAGCCCCGTGGTAGCGGGGGGTGAGCAGTTCTTC. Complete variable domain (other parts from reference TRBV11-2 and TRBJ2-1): EAGVAQSPRYKIIEKRQSVAFWCNPISGHATLYWYQQILGQGPKLLIQFQNNGVVDDSQLPKDRFSAERLKGVDSTLKIQPAKLEDSAVYLCASSPVVAGGEQFFGPGTRLTVL.

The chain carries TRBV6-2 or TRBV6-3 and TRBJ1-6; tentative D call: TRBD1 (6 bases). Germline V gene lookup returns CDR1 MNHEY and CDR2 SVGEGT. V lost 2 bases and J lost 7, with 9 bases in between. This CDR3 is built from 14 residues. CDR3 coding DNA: TGTGCCAGCAGTTACGTGGGACAAAATTCACCCCTCCACTTT. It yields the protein CASSYVGQNSPLHF.

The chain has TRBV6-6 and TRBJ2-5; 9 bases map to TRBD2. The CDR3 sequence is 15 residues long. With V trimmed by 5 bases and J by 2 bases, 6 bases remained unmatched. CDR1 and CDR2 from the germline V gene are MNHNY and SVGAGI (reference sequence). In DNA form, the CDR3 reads TGTGCCAGCAGTCTTAGAGCGGGGGGACAAGAGACCCAGTACTTC. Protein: CASSLRAGGQETQYF.

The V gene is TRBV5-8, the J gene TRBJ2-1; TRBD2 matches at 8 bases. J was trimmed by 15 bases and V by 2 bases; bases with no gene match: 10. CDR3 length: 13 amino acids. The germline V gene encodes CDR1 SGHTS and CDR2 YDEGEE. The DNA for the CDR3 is TGTGCCAGCAGCTTCAACCCCGCGGGGGGCGGGTTCTTC. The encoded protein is CASSFNPAGGGFF.

The CDR3: CASSQGRGLGGSPLHF. As DNA, the CDR3 is TGTGCCAGCAGCCAGGGCCGGGGACTGGGTGGTTCACCCCTCCACTTT. This chain connects TRBV14 to TRBJ1-6, with a weak D call TRBD1 (5 bases). V was pared by 3 bases and J by 9 bases, with 18 bases between. The CDR3 has 16 amino acids. Germline V lookup: CDR1 SGHDN, CDR2 FVKESK.